The sequence of this TCR beta chain was determined in a study of shared clonotypes between healthy human individuals. Turning to the study itself: Ranging from 18 to 49 in age, donors were a couple of women and a few men.

Some clones are missing from TCRdb's copy, which holds only in-frame ones; the method was immunoSEQ multiplex PCR. The table has some 2,500,000 clones, 85% to 95% seen once; the top ten hold 0.37%. This CDR3 comprises 15 residues. V lost 4 bases to trimming and J lost 0 bases, with 10 bases between them. Germline CDR1 and CDR2: MDHEN and SYDVKM. The clonotype was recovered from a man in his late teens or twenties in good health. Some clones in this sample may be carry-over from other donors' samples. The sequenced sample consisted of naive CD4+ T cells from PBMCs. Subset given: CD45RA+ positively selected. J is TRBJ1-3 and V is TRBV28; D may be TRBD1 (5 bases). The CDR3: CASSSGTFSGNTIYF. CDR3 sequence (DNA): TGTGCCAGCAGTTCCGGGACGTTCTCTGGAAACACCATATATTTT.